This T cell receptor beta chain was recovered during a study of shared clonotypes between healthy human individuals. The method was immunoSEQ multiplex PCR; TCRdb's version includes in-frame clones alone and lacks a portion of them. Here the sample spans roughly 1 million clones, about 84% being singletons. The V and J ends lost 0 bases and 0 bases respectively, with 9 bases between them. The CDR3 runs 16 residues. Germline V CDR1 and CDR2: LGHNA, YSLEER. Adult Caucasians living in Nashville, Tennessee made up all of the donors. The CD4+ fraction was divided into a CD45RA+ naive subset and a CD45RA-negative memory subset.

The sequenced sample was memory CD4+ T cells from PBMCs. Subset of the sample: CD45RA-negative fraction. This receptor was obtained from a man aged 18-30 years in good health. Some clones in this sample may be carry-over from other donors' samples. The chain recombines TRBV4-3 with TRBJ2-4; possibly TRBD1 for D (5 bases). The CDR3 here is CASSQDYRLAKNIQYF. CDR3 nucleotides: TGCGCCAGCAGCCAAGATTACAGGCTAGCCAAAAACATTCAGTACTTC.